This is a list of T cell receptor beta chains from one sample in a study of T cell clones after liver transplantation. Some clones are missing from TCRdb's copy, which holds only in-frame ones; the method was immunoSEQ multiplex PCR. The sample shows tens of thousands of clones, roughly two thirds of them seen only once. The material sequenced was CD4+ T cells from blood, taken before liver transplant. The receptors were sampled from a human donor who received a liver transplant. Each CDR3 is given with its conserved first and last residue. The D gene is left open where the match is weak. Size is stated for part of the rows, as once, few or many counts, or as a class when the clone is expanded.

CDR3 length	V gene	J gene	clone size	D gene	CDR3 protein	CDR3 DNA
16	TRBV7-3	TRBJ2-2	-	TRBD1	CASSSQTGSNTGELFF	TGTGCCAGCAGCTCCCAGACAGGGTCCAACACCGGGGAGCTGTTTTTT
18	TRBV9	TRBJ1-2	-	TRBD1	CASSVAVGPGTGVYGYTF	TGTGCCAGCAGCGTAGCCGTTGGGCCTGGGACAGGGGTCTATGGCTACACCTTC
15	TRBV10-2	TRBJ1-5	-	TRBD1	CASSERTGGNQPQHF	TGCGCCAGCAGTGAAAGGACAGGGGGTAATCAGCCCCAGCATTTT
12	TRBV5-8	TRBJ2-3	-	TRBD1	CASSLDRETQYF	TGTGCCAGCAGCCTTGACAGGGAGACGCAGTATTTT
16	TRBV7-2	TRBJ2-1	-	TRBD2	CASSLTSGSLYNEQFF	TGTGCCAGCAGCTTGACTAGCGGGAGCCTCTACAATGAGCAGTTCTTC
15	TRBV15	TRBJ1-6	-	-	CATSRERRVNSPLHF	TGTGCCACCAGCAGAGAGCGCAGGGTGAATTCACCCCTCCACTTT
13	TRBV19	TRBJ2-1	-	-	CASSIVQNNEQFF	TGTGCCAGTAGTATCGTACAGAACAATGAGCAGTTCTTC
14	TRBV9	TRBJ2-5	-	TRBD2	CASSPGLAAEAQYF	TGTGCCAGCAGCCCCGGACTAGCGGCCGAGGCCCAGTACTTC
13	TRBV18	TRBJ1-5	-	-	CASSPHGDQPQHF	TGTGCCAGCTCCCCCCACGGGGATCAGCCCCAGCATTTT
13	TRBV13	TRBJ1-2	once	-	CASSVQGDYGYTF	TGTGCCAGCAGCGTACAGGGAGACTATGGCTACACCTTC
15	TRBV7-2	TRBJ2-2	-	-	CASSLWGRGTGELFF	TGTGCCAGCAGCCTCTGGGGGCGGGGGACCGGGGAGCTGTTTTTT
14	TRBV6-4	TRBJ2-1	-	TRBD1	CASSAGQGWSEQFF	TGTGCCAGCAGTGCTGGACAGGGATGGAGTGAGCAGTTCTTC
11	TRBV5-6	TRBJ2-7	few	-	CASSVSYEQYF	TGTGCCAGCAGCGTCAGCTACGAGCAGTACTTC
16	TRBV27	TRBJ2-2	-	-	CASSLRQSANTGELFF	TGTGCCAGCAGTTTAAGGCAGAGCGCGAACACCGGGGAGCTGTTTTTT
15	TRBV5-5	TRBJ1-4	-	TRBD1	CASSLVGTGNEKLFF	TGTGCCAGCAGCTTGGTAGGGACAGGGAATGAAAAACTGTTTTTT
18	TRBV4-1	TRBJ1-3	-	TRBD1	CASSLEQGIASSLNTIYF	TGCGCCAGCAGCCTAGAACAGGGGATCGCTTCTTCTTTAAACACCATATATTTT
16	TRBV15	TRBJ2-7	-	-	CATSRDRQSSSYEQYF	TGTGCCACCAGCAGAGATCGACAGTCCAGCTCCTACGAGCAGTACTTC
16	TRBV5-1	TRBJ1-4	-	-	CASSLSGNRRNEKLFF	TGCGCCAGCAGCTTGAGCGGGAACAGGAGGAATGAAAAACTGTTTTTT
11	TRBV28	TRBJ1-1	-	TRBD1	CASSWDSEAFF	TGTGCCAGCAGTTGGGACAGTGAAGCTTTCTTT
15	TRBV6-6	TRBJ2-2	once	TRBD1	CASGDREKNTGELFF	TGTGCCAGCGGAGACAGGGAAAAGAACACCGGGGAGCTGTTTTTT
15	TRBV6-1	TRBJ1-6	-	-	CASSSSTGGDSPLHF	-
15	TRBV9	TRBJ2-7	few	TRBD2	CASSPRTSGTYEQYF	TGTGCCAGCAGCCCGCGGACTAGCGGGACCTACGAGCAGTACTTC
15	TRBV9	TRBJ2-5	-	TRBD2	CASSVAAGGFETQYF	TGTGCCAGCAGCGTAGCGGCGGGGGGATTTGAGACCCAGTACTTC
12	TRBV11-2	TRBJ2-7	-	-	CASSVGPGEQYF	TGTGCCAGCAGTGTCGGGCCGGGAGAGCAGTACTTC
15	TRBV5-1	TRBJ2-3	-	-	CASSLGPPVTDTQYF	TGCGCCAGCAGCTTGGGGCCGCCTGTCACAGATACGCAGTATTTT
17	TRBV7-6	TRBJ2-3	-	-	CASSLAQQGGGTDTQYF	TGTGCCAGCAGCTTAGCCCAACAGGGTGGCGGCACAGATACGCAGTATTTT
14	TRBV7-9	TRBJ2-7	-	TRBD1	CASSLAQGAREQYF	TGTGCCAGCAGCTTAGCACAGGGGGCGCGGGAGCAGTACTTC
12	TRBV28	TRBJ2-7	-	-	CASNRAAYEQYF	TGTGCCAGCAACAGGGCCGCCTACGAGCAGTACTTC
15	TRBV5-6	TRBJ1-4	-	-	CASSSSGLLGEKLFF	TGTGCCAGCAGCTCCTCAGGCCTATTAGGTGAAAAACTGTTTTTT
16	TRBV9	TRBJ2-3	-	-	CASSVAGRVATDTQYF	TGTGCCAGCAGCGTAGCCGGCAGGGTGGCCACAGATACGCAGTATTTT
15	TRBV28	TRBJ2-7	many	TRBD2	CASSGGVPSRYEQYF	TGTGCCAGCAGCGGGGGGGTACCGTCCCGGTACGAGCAGTACTTC
12	TRBV5-1	TRBJ2-2	-	-	CASSLLGWELFF	TGCGCCAGCAGCCTCCTCGGTTGGGAGCTGTTTTTT